The sequence of this TCR beta chain was determined in a study of blood T cell repertoires in COVID-19. As for the study in general: Collection of acute and convalescent COVID-19 samples took place in the United States, Italy and Spain.

Sequenced by immunoSEQ multiplex PCR; TCRdb stores in-frame clones only, minus some. Seen here are about 110,000 clones, roughly 79% observed once, and the top ten hold about 40%. The receptor comes from a man aged 80 or over with acute or convalescent COVID-19. Sequencing used peripheral blood.

Here the CDR3 DNA reads TGTGCCAGCAGTTTGAGCAGACAGTCCTACGAGCAGTACTTC. Translating gives CASSLSRQSYEQYF. V gene TRBV27 combines with J gene TRBJ2-7; a possible D gene is TRBD1 (5 bases). The germline V gene encodes CDR1 MNHEY and CDR2 SMNVEV (reference sequence). Trimming stripped 3 bases from V and 1 base from J, with 10 bases between. The CDR3 contains 14 residues.